Below are 15 T cell receptor beta chains sequenced from a single sample in a study of cytomegalovirus exposure and HLA in healthy donors. With 60 Vbeta and 13 Jbeta primers, the PCR was carried out. Measured with immunoSEQ multiplex PCR; TCRdb has only the in-frame clones, and not every one. The profile shows over 95,000 clones, around 77% of them singletons. Sequencing was performed on PBMCs. Receptor source: a woman in her 30s in good health and CMV-seropositive.

This chain links TRBV7-9 with TRBJ2-7; 11 bases map to TRBD2. The CDR3 spans 15 residues. The germline V gene has CDR1 SEHNR and CDR2 FQNEAQ (reference sequence). V lost 5 bases, J lost 6 bases, and 9 bases stayed unmatched. This CDR3 reads CASSNLAGGIGEQYF. CDR3 nucleotides: TGTGCCAGCAGCAATCTAGCGGGGGGCATTGGCGAGCAGTACTTC.

The chain has TRBV4-2 and TRBJ2-5; TRBD1 aligns across 10 bases. The germline gives CDR1 LGHNA, CDR2 YNFKEQ. This CDR3 contains 17 residues. V was pared by 0 bases and J by 2 bases, with 6 bases of the junction left unmatched. The CDR3 DNA reads TGTGCCAGCAGCCAAGAACCGGGACAGGGGAAACAAGAGACCCAGTACTTC. Its protein is CASSQEPGQGKQETQYF.

This clone was counted only a few times. V gene TRBV6-6 combines with J gene TRBJ1-2; 8 bases line up with TRBD1. Germline V gives CDR1 MNHNY, CDR2 SVGAGI (reference sequence). The CDR3 is made up of 15 amino acids. The V segment lost 2 bases and the J segment 8 bases; nucleotides outside the gene matches: 10. This chain's CDR3 is CASSYQGQERDGYTF. For the CDR3, the DNA is TGTGCCAGCAGTTACCAGGGACAGGAGCGCGACGGCTACACCTTC.

The count of this clone is one. At one boundary the junction diverges from the germline segment, which might be a read error. The sample carries other DNA sequences with the same CDR3. This chain uses TRBV11-3 with TRBJ1-1; no firm D call. Germline CDR1 and CDR2: SGHNT and YENEEA. This CDR3 has 13 amino acids. The DNA for the CDR3 is TGCGCCAGCGGGCGGGTAGAGAACACTGAAGCTTTCTTT. This gives the protein CASGRVENTEAFF.

This chain uses TRBV30 with TRBJ1-6, with TRBD1 identical over 9 bases. The germline CDR1 and CDR2 sequences are GTSNPN and SVGIG (reference sequence). The junction had 6 bases not matched to a gene; V was cut back by 3 bases and J by 3 bases. The CDR3 is made up of 16 amino acids. CDR3 sequence: CAWSGDRAIYNSPLHF. The CDR3 DNA reads as TGTGCCTGGAGCGGGGACAGGGCAATCTATAATTCACCCCTCCACTTT.

The chain has TRBV19 and TRBJ1-1, with D unresolved. Trimming shortened V by 7 bases and J by 2 bases, and 17 bases separated the two germline ends. CDR1 LNHDA and CDR2 SQIVND come from the germline V gene (reference sequence). The length of the CDR3 is 15 residues. The CDR3 nucleotides read TGTGCCAGTACCCCGCCGGCGGGTAGCAACACTGAAGCTTTCTTT. This codes for CASTPPAGSNTEAFF.

This chain joins TRBV9 and TRBJ2-3, with D possibly being TRBD2 (5 bases). The CDR3 covers 16 residues. The V gene lost 1 base and the J gene lost 2 bases, with 14 bases spanning the gap. CDR1 and CDR2 from the germline V gene are SGDLS and YYNGEE. CDR3 bases: TGTGCCAGCAGCGTACTTGTGGGGAGCTACACAGATACGCAGTATTTT. Translating it yields CASSVLVGSYTDTQYF.

The chain combines TRBV2 with TRBJ2-7; 7 nucleotides match TRBD2. Germline assignment: CDR1 SNHLY and CDR2 FYNNEI. The CDR3 has 14 residues. Germline trimming cut 9 bases from V and 0 bases from J; bases unmatched to any gene: 8. The CDR3 is CASGGGPFSYEQYF. For the CDR3, the DNA is TGTGCCAGTGGGGGGGGACCCTTCTCCTACGAGCAGTACTTC.

The CDR3 region is CASWRSSPLHF. CDR3 DNA sequence: TGCGCCAGCTGGAGAAGCTCACCCCTCCACTTT. The chain couples TRBV5-1 to TRBJ1-6; no clear D. The V end was cut by 7 bases, the J end by 10 bases, with 9 bases between. CDR3 length: 11 amino acids. Germline CDR1 SGHRS, CDR2 YFSETQ.

The chain recombines TRBV6-5 with TRBJ2-5, with TRBD1 matching over 7 bases. Germline CDR1 MNHEY, CDR2 SVGAGI. The CDR3 length is 15 residues. V dropped 5 bases and J dropped 2; count of bases not matched to a gene: 8. CDR3 residues: CASSRYSGQQETQYF. The DNA of the CDR3 is TGTGCCAGCAGTCGCTACTCGGGACAGCAAGAGACCCAGTACTTC.

The genes are TRBV9 and TRBJ1-4; weak D call: TRBD1 (6 bases). The CDR3 length is 17 residues. V lost 0 bases and J 7 bases, leaving 19 bases between the germline ends. Germline values: CDR1 SGDLS, CDR2 YYNGEE. The CDR3 nucleotides are TGTGCCAGCAGCGTAGGGGACCGGGACCAGGGGCGTGAAAAACTGTTTTTT. This sequence encodes CASSVGDRDQGREKLFF.

The chain couples TRBV30 to TRBJ2-1, with 15 bases fitting TRBD2. With 8 bases clipped from V and 6 bases from J, the junction kept 2 bases outside the gene matches. The CDR3 runs to 13 residues. Germline loops: CDR1 GTSNPN, CDR2 SVGIG (reference sequence). The CDR3 spells CALGLAGGNEQFF. The DNA for the CDR3 is TGTGCCCTGGGACTAGCGGGGGGCAATGAGCAGTTCTTC. Together with reference TRBV30 and TRBJ2-1, the CDR3 gives the full variable domain: SQTIHQWPATLVQPVGSPLSLECTVEGTSNPNLYWYRQAAGRGLQLLFYSVGIGQISSEVPQNLSASRPQDRQFILSSKKLLLSDSGFYLCALGLAGGNEQFFGPGTRLTVL.

In the case of this clone: The sample has other DNA sequences that encode this CDR3 too. This sequence joins TRBV2 and TRBJ2-7; 9 bases agree with TRBD2. Per germline, CDR1 SNHLY and CDR2 FYNNEI. Losses at the gene ends were 7 bases for V and 7 bases for J; bases not matched to a gene: 14. The CDR3 totals 15 residues. CDR3: CASNQRAGGNHEQYF. CDR3 coding DNA: TGTGCCAGCAATCAGCGAGCGGGAGGTAACCATGAGCAGTACTTC.

CDR3 coding DNA: TGTGCCAGCAGCTTGGGACAGGGGGCAAGACAGCCCCAGCATTTT. It is translated as CASSLGQGARQPQHF. The chain couples TRBV7-6 to TRBJ1-5; the match to TRBD1 covers 12 bases. The CDR3 sequence is 15 residues long. CDR1 is SGHVS and CDR2 is FNYEAQ in the germline V gene. The J segment lost 7 bases and the V segment lost 3 bases, leaving 4 bases of the junction unmatched.

The CDR3 reads CASSWGVEQFF. The CDR3 DNA reads TGTGCCAGTAGTTGGGGGGTTGAGCAGTTCTTC. The rearrangement uses TRBV19 and TRBJ2-1; TRBD2 might be the D (6 bases). V shed 5 bases and J shed 9 bases, with 8 bases lying between them. CDR3 length equals 11 residues. Germline loops: CDR1 LNHDA, CDR2 SQIVND (reference sequence).